This T cell receptor (beta chain) was captured in a study of spatial heterogeneity in lung cancer. Study-wide context: The count of detected beta-chain sequences consistently exceeded that of alpha-chain sequences. The library had UMIs, and each TCR and UMI pair averaged more than ten raw reads.

Regarding time point: sample taken at primary tumor resection. Researchers sequenced whole RNA taken from tumor, nontumor lung or frozen PBMC without sorting. Each TCR cDNA molecule carried a unique molecular identifier. TCRdb reprocessed the 5' RACE reads with MiXCR, giving one entry per CDR3 protein. The data show about 11,000 distinct CDR3 sequences, nearly 4% seen once. This clonotype was picked up many times. This sample comprised normal lung tissue next to the tumor, obtained at surgery. This clonotype was sampled from a male donor with early-stage non-small cell lung cancer.

CDR3 region: CASSSSGSNSGNTIYF. CDR3 coding DNA: TGTGCCAGCAGCTCATCAGGGTCTAACTCTGGAAACACCATATATTTT. The chain is built from TRBV7-9 and TRBJ1-3; weak D call: TRBD1 (5 bases). CDR3 length: 16 amino acids. V was cut by 4 bases and J by 0 bases, with 13 bases left in between. From germline, CDR1 is SEHNR and CDR2 FQNEAQ (reference sequence).